This record looks at one T cell receptor (beta chain) sequence and its context. Patients in the hyperthyroidism group, adults aged 18 to 65, were newly diagnosed, under 2 months' duration. RNA transcripts were the template, and TCR beta CDR3 regions were amplified from them. The first-round RT-PCR employed HTBI primers together with the Qiagen OneStep RT-PCR kit. A multiplex PCR was then performed as the second round. In TCRdb, the multiplex PCR reads were re-called with MiXCR into one record per CDR3 protein. The sample yields 500,000 to 600,000 distinct CDR3 sequences, less than 40% seen once. The sample is drawn from a study of Graves' ophthalmopathy and Graves' hyperthyroidism. Overall study: No progression to ophthalmopathy over 18 months defined stable hyperthyroidism.

The V gene lost 3 bases and the J gene lost 6 bases, with 20 bases spanning the gap. Germline CDR1 LNHDA, CDR2 SQIVND (reference sequence). CDR3 length: 16 residues. The TCR originated in an adult man with Graves' hyperthyroidism. The source material was peripheral blood or thyroid tissue (not recorded which). The chain uses TRBV19 and TRBJ1-2, with no clear D. This CDR3 reads CASSIREEISNHGYTF. In DNA form, the CDR3 reads TGTGCCAGTAGTATTAGGGAGGAAATTTCCAACCATGGCTACACCTTC.